The present TCR beta chain was sequenced within a study of CD4+ T cells in melanoma. Study outcomes and limitations: A reported correlation linked neoantigen-specific CD4+ T cells to CD8+, macrophage and B cell function.

A remark on this clone: Its antigen is as yet unknown.

The CDR3 has 13 residues. CDR1 and CDR2 (germline): MNHEY, SVGAGI. V was pared by 0 bases and J by 6 bases, with 8 bases between. Generated by immunoSEQ multiplex PCR, the TCRdb table keeps only in-frame clones and is missing some. This table holds roughly 120,000 clones, about 90% found once. The chain is built from TRBV6-5 and TRBJ1-1; D is perhaps TRBD1 (5 bases). Sequenced sample: peripheral blood. This clonotype was sampled from a human donor with melanoma. The CDR3 protein is CASSYSRGSEAFF. The CDR3 region has the DNA TGTGCCAGCAGTTACTCAAGGGGCTCTGAAGCTTTCTTT.